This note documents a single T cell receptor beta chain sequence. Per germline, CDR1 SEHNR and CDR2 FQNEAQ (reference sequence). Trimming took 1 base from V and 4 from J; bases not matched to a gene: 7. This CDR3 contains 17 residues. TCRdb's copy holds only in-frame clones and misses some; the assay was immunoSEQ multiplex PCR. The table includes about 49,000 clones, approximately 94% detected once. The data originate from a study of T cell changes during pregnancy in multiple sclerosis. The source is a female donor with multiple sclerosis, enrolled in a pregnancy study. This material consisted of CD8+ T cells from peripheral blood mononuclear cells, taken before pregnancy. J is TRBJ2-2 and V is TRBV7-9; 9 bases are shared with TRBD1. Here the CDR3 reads CASSLGPGQGVTGELFF. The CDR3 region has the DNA TGTGCCAGCAGCTTAGGGCCGGGACAGGGAGTCACCGGGGAGCTGTTTTTT.